These 24 T cell receptor beta chains came from one sample sequenced in a study of molecular identifiers for immune sequencing clone quantification. One entry per CDR3 protein, called by TCRdb with MiXCR from the PCR reads. There are over 85,000 distinct CDR3 sequences in the sample; around 30% occur only once, and 9.7% lies in the top ten. Sequencing was performed on naive CD8+ T cells from blood, with Jurkat cell RNA spiked in. The sample's subset: FACS-sorted CD8+CD4-CCR7+CD45RA+ naive T cells. These receptors were collected from a human donor in good health. Some libraries in this study had Jurkat cell RNA spiked in.

The rearrangement links TRBV11-2 to TRBJ2-7; D possibly corresponds to TRBD1 (5 bases). This CDR3 has 13 amino acids. CDR1 is SGHAT and CDR2 is FQNNGV in the germline V gene. With 4 bases removed from V and 5 bases from J, the gap between germline ends came to 12 bases. The CDR3 bases are TGTGCCAGCAGCTCCGTCAGGGTCGACGAGCAGTACTTC. This sequence encodes CASSSVRVDEQYF.

This clonotype appeared a few times. V usage is TRBV28 and J usage is TRBJ2-1; TRBD1 or TRBD2 may be the D gene (7 bases each). From germline, CDR1 is MDHEN and CDR2 SYDVKM. CDR3 length equals 15 residues. V lost 3 bases, J lost 8 bases, and 17 bases lay in between. In nucleotides, the CDR3 is TGTGCCAGCAGTTTCCCCAGGGGGGGTGTGGATGAGCAGTTCTTC. Amino acid sequence: CASSFPRGGVDEQFF.

This clonotype was found a few times. J is TRBJ2-7 and V is TRBV25-1; TRBD1 might be the D (5 bases). The V end was cut by 8 bases, the J end by 2 bases, with 13 bases between. The germline CDR1 and CDR2 sequences are MGHDK and SYGVNS. The CDR3 runs 13 residues. CDR3 region: CASPLDTTYEQYF. As DNA, the CDR3 is TGTGCCAGCCCGCTGGACACCACCTACGAGCAGTACTTC.

This clonotype was observed a few times. The chain recombines TRBV4-1 with TRBJ2-3, with 9 bases aligning to TRBD2. With V trimmed by 2 bases and J by 5 bases, 5 bases remained unmatched. The length of the CDR3 is 15 residues. The germline gives CDR1 MGHRA, CDR2 YSYEKL. The CDR3 spells CASSQRGGEQDTQYF. The DNA of the CDR3 is TGCGCCAGCAGCCAACGCGGGGGGGAACAAGATACGCAGTATTTT.

The chain joins TRBV19 to TRBJ1-1, with D perhaps TRBD1 (5 bases). Per the germline V gene, CDR1 is LNHDA and CDR2 is SQIVND (reference sequence). Deletions cut 2 bases from V and 6 bases from J, with 16 bases between. CDR3 length: 15 residues. The CDR3 DNA sequence: TGTGCCAGTAGTATAAGTTTGGGTCAGGGCGCTGAAGCTTTCTTT. Its translation: CASSISLGQGAEAFF. Full variable domain (remainder filled in from reference TRBV19 and TRBJ1-1): DGGITQSPKYLFRKEGQNVTLSCEQNLNHDAMYWYRQDPGQGLRLIYYSQIVNDFQKGDIAEGYSVSREKKESFPLTVTSAQKNPTAFYLCASSISLGQGAEAFFGQGTRLTVV.

Comment on this clonotype: The junction shows a germline mismatch at one end, possibly a read error. The V and J genes are TRBV12-3 or TRBV12-4 and TRBJ2-6; the D is unclear. The CDR3 contains 13 residues. This CDR3 reads CAGSFPGANVLTF. In DNA, the CDR3 is TGTGCCGGCAGTTTCCCTGGGGCCAACGTCCTGACTTTC.

Details on this clonotype: A much larger clone lies a single base off, so this may be a read error. The chain couples TRBV12-3 or TRBV12-4 to TRBJ2-5; 9 bases match TRBD1. V shed 6 bases, J shed 0 bases, and the junction held 11 bases outside the gene matches. This CDR3 spans 17 amino acids. The CDR3 loop reads CASSQQGAYSYQETQYF. The CDR3 coding sequence is TGTGCCAGCAGCCAACAGGGGGCGTATTCGTACCAAGAGACCCAGTACTTC.

This clonotype was picked up a small number of times. The CDR3 bases are TGTGCCAGCAGTGAAGCGTCACCAACGAGTGAGCAGTTCTTC. Encoded protein: CASSEASPTSEQFF. This chain links TRBV2 with TRBJ2-1; no clear D. The V and J ends lost 0 bases and 9 bases respectively, with 12 bases between them. The germline CDR1 and CDR2 sequences are SNHLY and FYNNEI. The CDR3 length is 14 residues.

This clonotype was counted at least ten times. The rearrangement uses TRBV6-6 and TRBJ2-4; D possibly corresponds to TRBD1 (6 bases). Germline V gene sequence: CDR1 MNHNY, CDR2 SVGAGI (reference sequence). This CDR3 contains 14 residues. Trimming stripped 7 bases from V and 0 bases from J, with 10 bases between. CDR3 in DNA: TGTGCCAGCACAGGGGATCTAGCCAAAAACATTCAGTACTTC. Protein product: CASTGDLAKNIQYF.

V gene TRBV5-5 combines with J gene TRBJ2-7; D might be TRBD2 (6 bases). Trimming left V 2 bases short and J 6 bases short, with 12 bases between. Germline CDR1 is SGHKS and CDR2 is YYEKEE (reference sequence). This CDR3 is built from 13 residues. CDR3 nucleotide sequence: TGTGCCAGCAGCTTTGGAGGGCTGAGCGAGCAGTACTTC. Its translation is CASSFGGLSEQYF.

Turning to this clonotype: Lacking the conserved final phenylalanine or tryptophan, this CDR3 likely reflects a read error. The genes are TRBV27 and TRBJ2-6, with D uncertain. The CDR3 consists of 16 residues. With 10 bases removed from V and 0 bases from J, the gap between germline ends came to 16 bases. CDR1 and CDR2 from the germline V gene are MNHEY and SMNVEV (reference sequence). The DNA for the CDR3 is TGTGCCACACTCCCCGAGTACAACTCTGGGGCCAACGTCCTGACTTAC. Translating gives CATLPEYNSGANVLTY.

As to this clonotype: The conserved phenylalanine or tryptophan is not found at the CDR3 terminus, so this likely reflects a read error. The rearrangement joins TRBV28 to TRBJ1-5, with D possibly TRBD1 on 6 matching bases. Germline V gene data show CDR1 as MDHEN and CDR2 as SYDVKM. The CDR3 totals 16 residues. V was clipped by 5 bases and J by 2 bases, with 16 bases between them. In nucleotides, the CDR3 is TGTGCCAGCAGTCTACCTACAGGGCGGCGCAATCAGCCCCAGCATATT. Translation: CASSLPTGRRNQPQHI.

With regard to this clonotype: No conserved phenylalanine or tryptophan ends this CDR3, so it is likely a read error. J is TRBJ2-7 and V is TRBV25-1; the D gene could be TRBD1 or TRBD2 (6 bases each). The CDR3 spans 12 residues. Deletions cut 11 bases from V and 6 bases from J, with 17 bases between. CDR1 is MGHDK and CDR2 is SYGVNS in the germline V gene. The CDR3 spells CASGQGGGEQYY. In nucleotides, the CDR3 is TGTGCCTCGGGCCAAGGGGGAGGCGAGCAGTACTAC.

J is TRBJ2-7 and V is TRBV9, with 8 nucleotides matching TRBD2. CDR1 and CDR2 (germline): SGDLS, YYNGEE. This CDR3 comprises 16 residues. Trimming at V came to 0 bases and at J to 2 bases, leaving 7 bases not matched to a gene. Here the CDR3 DNA reads TGTGCCAGCAGCGTAGTTGCGGGAGGTCCCCCCTACGAGCAGTACTTC. Protein product: CASSVVAGGPPYEQYF.

To note about this clonotype: An end of the junction differs from the germline gene, which may be a read error. The chain has TRBV6-2 or TRBV6-3 and TRBJ2-4; 11 bases are a match to TRBD2. The CDR3 loop spans 16 amino acids. Germline CDR1 MNHEY, CDR2 SVGEGT. The CDR3 DNA reads TGTGCCAGCAGTTACCTAGCGGGAGGTCCCAAAACCATTCAGTACTTC. Protein: CASSYLAGGPKTIQYF.

For this clonotype: A read error may explain this, as a much larger clone is one base away. The CDR3 spells CASSLGVLSGSTEAFF. As DNA, the CDR3 is TGTGCCAGCAGCTTAGGCGTCCTGTCGGGTAGCACTGAAGCTTTCTTT. The chain combines TRBV7-9 with TRBJ1-1, with D unresolved. This CDR3 has 16 residues. Per germline, CDR1 SEHNR and CDR2 FQNEAQ (reference sequence). V dropped 1 base and J dropped 4 bases, with 16 bases sitting between them.

On this clonotype itself: The junction differs from germline at one of its ends, possibly a read error. The chain combines TRBV28 with TRBJ2-3, with 7 positions matching TRBD2. There are 16 residues in the CDR3. In germline, CDR1 is MDHEN, CDR2 SYDVKM. The CDR3 bases are TGTGCCAGCAGTCCCAGTGGCGGGAGTACAACAGATTCGCAGAATTTT. Amino acids: CASSPSGGSTTDSQNF.

This clonotype was counted at least ten times. The chain is built from TRBV2 and TRBJ2-6; D is undetermined. The V gene lost 4 bases and the J gene lost 3 bases, with 7 bases spanning the gap. The CDR3 loop spans 14 amino acids. The germline V gene encodes CDR1 SNHLY and CDR2 FYNNEI. The CDR3 reads CASSGGFGANVLTF. The CDR3 region has the DNA TGTGCCAGCAGTGGAGGCTTTGGGGCCAACGTCCTGACTTTC. The full variable domain, its missing parts supplied by reference TRBV2 and TRBJ2-6, is EPEVTQTPSHQVTQMGQEVILRCVPISNHLYFYWYRQILGQKVEFLVSFYNNEISEKSEIFDDQFSVERPDGSNFTLKIRSTKLEDSAMYFCASSGGFGANVLTFGAGSRLTVL.

CDR3 sequence: CASSATGSPSGTYTGELFF. The DNA of the CDR3 is TGTGCCAGCAGCGCGACAGGGTCTCCTAGCGGGACCTACACCGGGGAGCTGTTTTTT. The gene calls are TRBV9 and TRBJ2-2, with TRBD2 matching 9 bases. V dropped 3 bases and J dropped 3; count of bases not matched to a gene: 15. Germline CDR1 reads SGDLS; CDR2 reads YYNGEE. This CDR3 is 19 amino acids long.

This chain uses TRBV7-2 with TRBJ2-1, with D possibly TRBD2 on 6 matching bases. V lost 3 bases to trimming and J lost 13 bases, with 19 bases between them. CDR3 length equals 14 residues. Per the germline V gene, CDR1 is SGHTA and CDR2 is FQGNSA. The CDR3 loop is CASSFGGGARGQFF. CDR3 DNA sequence: TGTGCCAGCAGCTTCGGGGGTGGGGCTAGGGGACAGTTCTTC.

About this clonotype: At one of its ends the junction is not consistent with the germline gene, which may arise from a read error. The rearrangement links TRBV19 to TRBJ2-1; the match to TRBD1 covers 8 bases. Germline lookup yields CDR1 LNHDA and CDR2 SQIVND (reference sequence). The CDR3 length is 14 residues. The CDR3 region is CASKPGGINKEQVF. The CDR3 DNA is TGTGCCAGTAAGCCAGGGGGCATCAACAAAGAGCAGGTCTTC.

The table lists this clonotype with a few counts. The V gene is TRBV11-2, the J gene TRBJ2-1; D gene ambiguous. CDR1 SGHAT and CDR2 FQNNGV come from the germline V gene. The CDR3 extends over 16 amino acids. V lost 0 bases to trimming and J lost 0 bases, with 9 bases between them. The CDR3 nucleotides read TGTGCCAGCAGCTTAGACCCCCGGCGCTCCTACAATGAGCAGTTCTTC. This translates into CASSLDPRRSYNEQFF. Supplemented by reference TRBV11-2 and TRBJ2-1, the full variable domain reads EAGVAQSPRYKIIEKRQSVAFWCNPISGHATLYWYQQILGQGPKLLIQFQNNGVVDDSQLPKDRFSAERLKGVDSTLKIQPAKLEDSAVYLCASSLDPRRSYNEQFFGPGTRLTVL.

Regarding this clonotype: A much larger clonotype is one base distant, so this may be a read error. J is TRBJ1-1 and V is TRBV12-3 or TRBV12-4; D might be TRBD1 (5 bases). This CDR3 spans 13 amino acids. This chain's CDR3 is CACSPSGAAEAFF. The DNA for the CDR3 is TGTGCCTGCAGTCCGAGTGGGGCCGCTGAAGCTTTCTTT.

This clonotype was counted between two and nine times. This chain joins TRBV4-3 and TRBJ2-2; D perhaps matches TRBD1 (5 bases). The CDR3 runs 14 residues. In germline, CDR1 is LGHNA, CDR2 YSLEER. Trimming left V 0 bases short and J 6 bases short, with 8 bases between. The CDR3 DNA reads as TGCGCCAGCAGCCAAGATTCAGGGTCCGGGGAGCTGTTTTTT. It specifies CASSQDSGSGELFF.